The 2 T cell receptor beta chains given below trace back to one sample, sequenced in a study of blood T cell repertoires in COVID-19. Using immunoSEQ multiplex PCR, the repertoire was profiled, and TCRdb retains in-frame clones only, with some absent. The sample yields about 210,000 clones, about 92% seen once. Sequencing was done on a sample of peripheral blood. The receptors were sampled from a man aged 25-40 years with acute or convalescent COVID-19.

This clone was counted only a few times. The gene calls are TRBV9 and TRBJ1-6, with TRBD1 as a possible D gene (5 bases). Trimming left V 0 bases short and J 10 bases short, with 14 bases between. This CDR3 has 15 residues. Per germline, CDR1 SGDLS and CDR2 YYNGEE. The CDR3, as DNA: TGTGCCAGCAGCGTAGCAGGGACTAGAGGCTCACCCCTCCACTTT. It is translated as CASSVAGTRGSPLHF.

The chain is built from TRBV5-1 and TRBJ1-6; D perhaps matches TRBD1 (6 bases). Germline V gene data show CDR1 as SGHRS and CDR2 as YFSETQ. The CDR3 has 15 residues. V was clipped by 4 bases and J by 7 bases, with 15 bases between them. The CDR3 is CASSSATGENSPLHF. CDR3 sequence (DNA): TGCGCCAGCAGCAGCGCGACAGGAGAGAATTCACCCCTCCACTTT.